The clone carrying this T cell receptor beta chain appeared a few times. Antigen specificity is unknown. This sample is part of a study of T cells after yellow fever vaccination. Study as a whole: For low cell numbers, libraries were made with SMART-Seq v4 Ultra Low Input.

Whole-study findings and limits: FACS-sorted repertoires might harbor abundant contaminating clonotypes from the bulk population.

TCRdb recomputed calls from the 5' RACE reads with MiXCR, one row per CDR3 protein. This repertoire shows about 340,000 distinct CDR3 sequences, 8.7% found once; its top ten account for about 20%. CDR1 is SGHVS, CDR2 FQNEAQ, per germline. Trimming at V came to 5 bases and at J to 6 bases, leaving 15 bases not matched to a gene. The CDR3 runs to 19 residues. Sequenced here: PBMCs, sampled on the day of the first yellow fever vaccination. This TCR was recovered from a man between 18 and 29 years old who received the YFV17D yellow fever vaccine. The V and J genes are TRBV7-8 and TRBJ2-1; 14 nucleotides agree with TRBD2. CDR3 nucleotide sequence: TGTGCCAGCAGCACACGGGTAGGACTAGCGGGGGGCAGCAGCAATGAGCAGTTCTTC. Protein product: CASSTRVGLAGGSSNEQFF.